The 12 T cell receptor beta chains reported below all come from one sample, sequenced in a study of human T cells and chemical hapten exposure. Time point of the sample: patch test 1, 2 weeks after DPC sensitization. As for treatment: therapeutic diphenylcyclopropenone sensitization with weekly scalp DPC. TCRdb re-derived calls from the RACE reads in MiXCR, one entry per CDR3 protein. The sample consists of 85,000 to 100,000 distinct CDR3 sequences, approximately 13% of them appearing once. Here the sequenced sample was whole blood, taken in connection with sensitization to the hapten diphenylcyclopropenone (DPC). These receptors were collected from a woman in her 40s with alopecia areata. Some clones in this sample may be carry-over from other donors' samples.

This clonotype appeared a few times. V usage is TRBV20-1 and J usage is TRBJ2-1; D gene ambiguous. From germline, CDR1 is DFQATT and CDR2 SNEGSKA (reference sequence). The CDR3 spans 11 residues. The V gene lost 6 bases and the J gene lost 9 bases, with 12 bases spanning the gap. In DNA, the CDR3 is TGCAGTGCGGAGACAAGCAGTGAGCAGTTCTTC. Translation: CSAETSSEQFF.

There are a few counts of this clonotype. The CDR3 DNA is TGTGCCAGCAGCCAACGTAGCTCTGGAAACACCATATATTTT. Translated: CASSQRSSGNTIYF. The rearrangement uses TRBV3-1 and TRBJ1-3, with unresolved D. CDR3 length: 14 amino acids. V was shortened by 2 bases and J by 0 bases, with 5 bases between the two germline ends. Germline assignment: CDR1 LGHDT and CDR2 YNNKEL (reference sequence).

This clonotype was observed a few times. The gene calls are TRBV5-1 and TRBJ2-3, with a tentative D call TRBD2 (5 bases). The CDR3 covers 14 residues. The V gene's germline CDR1 is SGHRS and CDR2 YFSETQ. V lost 4 bases and J 5 bases, leaving 14 bases between the germline ends. The CDR3 region is CASSDSSEGDTQYF. The CDR3 coding sequence is TGCGCCAGCAGCGATTCTTCCGAGGGAGATACGCAGTATTTT.

This clonotype was seen repeatedly, ten times or more. In DNA form, the CDR3 reads TGTGCCAGCAGTCGGATCGACAACTACGAGCAGTACTTC. Translating it yields CASSRIDNYEQYF. The chain links TRBV7-6 to TRBJ2-7; D is unclear. The CDR3 length is 13 residues. With 6 bases removed from V and 3 bases from J, the gap between germline ends came to 12 bases. Germline CDR1 reads SGHVS; CDR2 reads FNYEAQ.

The chain has TRBV5-1 and TRBJ2-1; D unclear. The CDR3 is 13 residues long. The germline V gene encodes CDR1 SGHRS and CDR2 YFSETQ. The V and J ends lost 4 bases and 7 bases respectively, with 12 bases between them. The CDR3 DNA sequence: TGCGCCAGCAGCCCTCCCAATAATAATGAGCAGTTCTTC. This encodes CASSPPNNNEQFF.

This clonotype occurred a few times. The rearrangement links TRBV20-1 to TRBJ1-5; D uncertain. This CDR3 has 15 residues. Between the trimmed V and J ends, which lost 6 bases and 0 bases, there was a span of 15 bases. Germline-derived CDR1 and CDR2 are DFQATT and SNEGSKA (reference sequence). The CDR3 DNA follows: TGCAGTGCAGGCCAATACTCACTTAGCAATCAGCCCCAGCATTTT. It codes for CSAGQYSLSNQPQHF.

This clonotype was seen at least ten times. The chain recombines TRBV14 with TRBJ2-2; D is undetermined. Trimming left V 2 bases short and J 1 base short, with 5 bases between. CDR1 is SGHDN, CDR2 FVKESK, per germline. There are 14 residues in the CDR3. The CDR3 region is CASSQLGNTGELFF. CDR3 bases: TGTGCCAGCAGCCAACTTGGGAACACCGGGGAGCTGTTTTTT.

The V gene is TRBV6-2 or TRBV6-3, the J gene TRBJ2-7; tentatively, D is TRBD1 (5 bases). The CDR3 length is 16 residues. V was clipped by 2 bases and J by 1 base, with 15 bases between them. Germline V gene data show CDR1 as MNHEY and CDR2 as SVGEGT. The CDR3, as DNA: TGTGCCAGCAGTTACCTGCAGGGTAATCCTTCCTACGAGCAGTACTTC. The encoded protein is CASSYLQGNPSYEQYF.

V gene TRBV6-6 combines with J gene TRBJ2-7; 8 bases are shared with TRBD1. The J segment lost 0 bases and the V segment lost 5 bases, leaving 6 bases of the junction unmatched. This CDR3 spans 15 amino acids. The germline V gene encodes CDR1 MNHNY and CDR2 SVGAGI (reference sequence). CDR3 DNA: TGTGCCAGCAGTACCAGGACAGGGAGCTCCTACGAGCAGTACTTC. This codes for CASSTRTGSSYEQYF.

This clonotype was seen more than once but under ten times. The gene calls are TRBV15 and TRBJ2-1; 7 nucleotides line up with TRBD2. From germline, CDR1 is LNHNV and CDR2 YYDKDF (reference sequence). The J segment lost 7 bases and the V segment lost 0 bases, leaving 6 bases of the junction unmatched. This CDR3 is 15 amino acids long. The DNA for the CDR3 is TGTGCCACCAGCAGAGATCTGACTAGCCGTAATGAGCAGTTCTTC. It translates to CATSRDLTSRNEQFF.

The table lists this clonotype with a few counts. The CDR3: CASRQTDYNEQFF. CDR3 nucleotide sequence: TGTGCCAGCCGTCAAACGGATTACAATGAGCAGTTCTTC. The V call is TRBV6-2 or TRBV6-3, the J call TRBJ2-1; no definite D call. Germline CDR1 reads MNHEY; CDR2 reads SVGEGT. The length of the CDR3 is 13 residues. Trimming removed 8 bases at V and 4 bases at J, with 12 bases between.

CDR3 nucleotide sequence: TGTGCCAGCCTGGGGAATACGCAGTATTTT. This translates into CASLGNTQYF. This rearrangement joins TRBV28 to TRBJ2-3; D not resolved. This CDR3 is 10 amino acids long. Germline CDR1 and CDR2: MDHEN and SYDVKM. Deletions cut 8 bases from V and 7 bases from J, with 7 bases between.